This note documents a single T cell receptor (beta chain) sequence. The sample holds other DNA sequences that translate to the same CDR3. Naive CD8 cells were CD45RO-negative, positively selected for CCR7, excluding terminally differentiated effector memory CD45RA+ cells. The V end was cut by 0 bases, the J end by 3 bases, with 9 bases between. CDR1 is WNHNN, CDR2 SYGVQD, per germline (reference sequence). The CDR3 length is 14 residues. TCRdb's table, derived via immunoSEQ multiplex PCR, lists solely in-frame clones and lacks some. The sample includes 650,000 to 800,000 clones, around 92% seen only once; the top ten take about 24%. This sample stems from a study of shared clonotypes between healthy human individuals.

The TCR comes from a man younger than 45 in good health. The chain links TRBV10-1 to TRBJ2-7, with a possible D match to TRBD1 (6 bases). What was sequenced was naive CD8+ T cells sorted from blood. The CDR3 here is CASSESGGGYEQYF. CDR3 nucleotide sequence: TGCGCCAGCAGTGAGTCTGGGGGCGGCTACGAGCAGTACTTC.